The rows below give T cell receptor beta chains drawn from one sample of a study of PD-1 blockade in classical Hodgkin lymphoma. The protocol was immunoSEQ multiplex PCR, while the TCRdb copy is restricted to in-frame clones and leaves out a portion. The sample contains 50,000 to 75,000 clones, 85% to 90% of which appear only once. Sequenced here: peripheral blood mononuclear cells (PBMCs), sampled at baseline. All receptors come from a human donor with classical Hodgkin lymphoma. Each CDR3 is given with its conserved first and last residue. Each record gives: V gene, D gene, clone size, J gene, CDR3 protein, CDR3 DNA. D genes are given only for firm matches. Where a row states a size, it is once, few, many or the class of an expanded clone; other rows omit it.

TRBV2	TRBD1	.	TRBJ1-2	CASSVDRGRNLYTF	TGTGCCAGCAGTGTCGACAGGGGGCGGAACCTCTACACCTTC
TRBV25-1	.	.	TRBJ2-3	CASSEPHTDTQYF	TGTGCCAGCAGTGAACCGCACACAGATACGCAGTATTTT
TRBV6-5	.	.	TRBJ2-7	CASKLAPTSYEQYF	TGTGCCAGCAAATTGGCCCCAACCTCCTACGAGCAGTACTTC
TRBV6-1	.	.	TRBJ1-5	CASSEATGHRQPQHF	TGTGCCAGCAGTGAAGCGACGGGACATCGTCAGCCCCAGCATTTT
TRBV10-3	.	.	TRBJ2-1	CAISEFSSYNEQFF	TGTGCCATCAGTGAATTCAGCTCCTACAATGAGCAGTTCTTC
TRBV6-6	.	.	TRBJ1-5	CASSWGSNQPQHF	TGTGCCAGCAGTTGGGGGAGCAATCAGCCCCAGCATTTT
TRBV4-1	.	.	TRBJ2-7	CASSQIQGRDYEQYF	TGCGCCAGCAGCCAAATACAGGGAAGGGACTACGAGCAGTACTTC
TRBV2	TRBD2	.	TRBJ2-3	CASSPSGGTDTQYF	TGTGCCAGCAGTCCTAGCGGGGGAACAGATACGCAGTATTTT
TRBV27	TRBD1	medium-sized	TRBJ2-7	CASSLDRGRREQYF	TGTGCCAGCAGTTTAGACAGGGGGCGTAGAGAGCAGTACTTC
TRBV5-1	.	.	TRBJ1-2	CASSLEDARYGYTF	TGCGCCAGCAGCTTGGAGGATGCCAGGTATGGCTACACCTTC
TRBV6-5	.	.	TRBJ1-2	CASSQGGRFYYGYTF	TGTGCCAGCAGTCAAGGAGGACGGTTCTACTATGGCTACACCTTC
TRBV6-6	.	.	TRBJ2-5	CASSYSADYETQYF	TGTGCCAGCAGTTACTCGGCGGATTATGAGACCCAGTACTTC
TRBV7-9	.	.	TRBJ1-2	CASSLALLNYGYTF	TGTGCCAGCAGCTTAGCTCTCCTGAACTATGGCTACACCTTC
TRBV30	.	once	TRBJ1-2	CAWSAGISNGYTF	TGTGCCTGGAGTGCTGGAATATCTAATGGCTACACCTTC
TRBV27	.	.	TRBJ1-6	CASWRAGSPLHF	TGTGCCAGCTGGAGGGCGGGTTCACCCCTCCACTTT
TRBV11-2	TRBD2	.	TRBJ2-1	CASRGTKGPYNEQFF	TGTGCCAGCAGGGGGACTAAGGGCCCCTACAATGAGCAGTTCTTC
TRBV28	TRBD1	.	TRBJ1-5	CATRGTVVDQPQHF	TGTGCCACCAGGGGGACAGTAGTAGATCAGCCCCAGCATTTT
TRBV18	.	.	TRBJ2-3	CASSTYRWLDTDTQYF	TGTGCCAGCTCAACCTACAGGTGGTTGGACACAGATACGCAGTATTTT
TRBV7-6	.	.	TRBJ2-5	CASSPGRRIEKTQYF	TGTGCCAGCAGCCCCGGACGCCGCATTGAGAAGACCCAGTACTTC
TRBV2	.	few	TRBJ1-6	CASSESQTPLHF	TGTGCCAGCAGTGAATCTCAAACACCCCTCCACTTT
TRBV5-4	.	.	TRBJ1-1	CASSFGRVVMNTEAFF	TGTGCCAGCAGCTTCGGCAGGGTGGTTATGAACACTGAAGCTTTCTTT
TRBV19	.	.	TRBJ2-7	CASSPRTGPNEQYF	TGTGCCAGTAGTCCCCGTACGGGTCCCAACGAGCAGTACTTC